A selection of T cell receptor beta chains follows, all from one sample in a study of blood T cell repertoires in COVID-19. Sequencing was performed with immunoSEQ multiplex PCR; in TCRdb, only in-frame clones are kept and a portion is missing. The sample has roughly 81,000 clones; 70% to 85% are singletons. Input material: peripheral blood. These receptors all come from a woman aged 80 or over with COVID-19, enrolled during active disease. The CDR3 runs from the conserved cysteine through the conserved F or W. A D gene is named only where the DNA matches it firmly. The size of a clone is reported for some rows only, either as once, few or many, or as a class for expanded clones.

size,V,D,J,CDR3,DNA
.,TRBV9,.,TRBJ1-5,CASSVGGNSNQPQHF,TGTGCCAGCAGCGTGGGGGGGAATAGCAATCAGCCCCAGCATTTT
once,TRBV7-2,TRBD1,TRBJ2-7,CASSTTGGGYEQYF,TGTGCCAGCAGCACCACAGGGGGCGGCTACGAGCAGTACTTC
.,TRBV18,.,TRBJ1-5,CASSPPGGQPQHF,TGTGCCAGCTCACCTCCGGGCGGGCAGCCCCAGCATTTT
few,TRBV3-1/TRBV3-2,.,TRBJ2-7,CASSQLTGFEQYF,TGTGCCAGCAGCCAACTCACAGGGTTCGAGCAGTACTTC
once,TRBV9,.,TRBJ1-1,CASSVGFVRHTEAFF,TGTGCCAGCAGCGTAGGTTTCGTCCGTCACACTGAAGCTTTCTTT
.,TRBV18,.,TRBJ2-7,CASSQYRDKSYEQYF,TGTGCCAGCTCACAATACCGGGACAAATCCTACGAGCAGTACTTC
few,TRBV20-1,.,TRBJ2-7,CSASRTSSEQYF,TGCAGTGCTAGTAGGACTTCCAGCGAGCAGTACTTC
once,TRBV29-1,.,TRBJ2-1,CSVERGINEQFF,TGCAGCGTTGAGAGAGGGATAAATGAGCAGTTCTTC
.,TRBV6-2/TRBV6-3,TRBD2,TRBJ2-1,CASSLLAGTYNEQFF,TGTGCCAGCAGCTTACTAGCGGGGACCTACAATGAGCAGTTCTTC
few,TRBV27,TRBD2,TRBJ2-7,CASSSIAGGFYEQYF,TGTGCCAGCAGTTCGATAGCGGGAGGGTTCTACGAGCAGTACTTC
.,TRBV4-1,.,TRBJ1-2,CASSQDIHPVLPTYGYTF,TGCGCCAGCAGCCAAGATATCCATCCGGTCCTCCCAACCTATGGCTACACCTTC
.,TRBV11-2,TRBD2,TRBJ2-5,CASSATSGRIETQYF,TGTGCCAGCAGCGCGACTAGCGGGCGGATAGAGACCCAGTACTTC
.,TRBV7-9,.,TRBJ2-5,CASSPLWGLAETQYF,TGTGCCAGCAGCCCCCTTTGGGGGCTGGCGGAGACCCAGTACTTC
.,TRBV30,.,TRBJ1-1,CAWTMDTGTEAFF,TGTGCCTGGACCATGGACACGGGCACTGAAGCTTTCTTT
.,TRBV5-6,.,TRBJ1-3,CASSLINSGNTIYF,TGTGCCAGCAGCTTGATTAACTCTGGAAACACCATATATTTT
.,TRBV19,TRBD1,TRBJ2-2,CASSLTGGAGELFF,TGTGCCAGTAGCCTGACAGGGGGCGCCGGGGAGCTGTTTTTT
.,TRBV5-8,.,TRBJ2-1,CASSLGTFFGNEQFF,TGTGCCAGCAGCTTAGGGACTTTTTTTGGGAATGAGCAGTTCTTC
.,TRBV7-2,.,TRBJ1-5,CASSSGQGKGQPQHF,TGTGCCAGCAGCTCTGGCCAGGGAAAGGGTCAGCCCCAGCATTTT
.,TRBV5-1,TRBD2,TRBJ2-7,CASRLAGAAEQYF,TGCGCCAGCCGATTAGCGGGAGCGGCCGAGCAGTACTTC
.,TRBV12-3/TRBV12-4,.,TRBJ1-2,CASSPGLHGYTF,TGTGCCAGCAGCCCGGGACTGCACGGCTACACCTTC
.,TRBV3-1/TRBV3-2,.,TRBJ2-1,CASSQERYNEQFF,TGTGCCAGCAGCCAAGAGCGTTACAATGAGCAGTTCTTC
.,TRBV5-1,TRBD1,TRBJ2-3,CASSGQGGTDTQYF,TGCGCCAGCAGTGGACAGGGGGGCACAGATACGCAGTATTTT
few,TRBV2,TRBD1,TRBJ1-6,CASSADRGNSPLHF,TGTGCCAGCAGTGCCGACAGGGGAAATTCACCCCTCCACTTT
.,TRBV6-1,.,TRBJ2-7,CASSGGRGTLSYEQYF,TGTGCCAGCAGTGGGGGCCGGGGGACGCTCTCCTACGAGCAGTACTTC
.,TRBV7-3,TRBD1,TRBJ1-1,CASSSRPGTGMNTEAFF,TGTGCCAGCAGCTCTCGTCCCGGGACAGGGATGAACACTGAAGCTTTCTTT
.,TRBV18,.,TRBJ1-1,CASSPLSKGQTSNTEAFF,TGTGCCAGCTCACCATTGAGTAAAGGACAGACTTCGAACACTGAAGCTTTCTTT
.,TRBV15,.,TRBJ2-7,CATSPRGRAAFEQYF,TGTGCCACCAGCCCAAGGGGCAGGGCAGCGTTTGAGCAGTACTTC
once,TRBV28,.,TRBJ1-2,CASSLYPARGYGYTF,TGTGCCAGCAGTTTATACCCCGCCAGGGGCTATGGCTACACCTTC
once,TRBV7-2,TRBD2,TRBJ2-3,CASSRGGAGDTQYF,TGTGCCAGCAGCCGCGGGGGGGCCGGAGATACGCAGTATTTT
.,TRBV21-1,.,TRBJ2-7,CASSKRPGLDIYEQYF,TGTGCCAGCAGCAAAAGGCCGGGACTGGATATCTACGAGCAGTACTTC
.,TRBV10-3,.,TRBJ2-3,CAISESSTEDTQYF,TGTGCCATCAGTGAGTCTAGTACCGAAGATACGCAGTATTTT
.,TRBV18,.,TRBJ2-5,CASSPLGLGETQYF,TGTGCCAGCTCACCTCTGGGGCTAGGGGAGACCCAGTACTTC
.,TRBV7-9,TRBD2,TRBJ2-7,CASEKRTREGEQYF,TGTGCCAGCGAGAAGAGGACACGGGAGGGCGAGCAGTACTTC
.,TRBV18,TRBD1,TRBJ2-3,CASSPGTGFWSDTQYF,TGTGCCAGCTCACCGGGGACAGGGTTTTGGTCAGATACGCAGTATTTT
.,TRBV4-3,.,TRBJ2-3,CASSQDRWSRTDTQYF,TGCGCCAGCAGCCAAGATCGGTGGTCCCGCACAGATACGCAGTATTTT
.,TRBV7-8,TRBD2,TRBJ2-5,CASSLTSGGNEETQYF,TGTGCCAGCAGCTTAACTAGCGGGGGAAATGAAGAGACCCAGTACTTC
.,TRBV19,.,TRBJ1-4,CASSNYATNEKLFF,TGTGCCAGTAGTAATTATGCAACTAATGAAAAACTGTTTTTT
.,TRBV7-3,.,TRBJ1-1,CASSLSGGNTEAFF,TGTGCCAGCAGCTTAAGTGGAGGGAACACTGAAGCTTTCTTT
.,TRBV29-1,TRBD2,TRBJ2-1,CSVDSGGYNEQFF,TGCAGCGTTGACAGCGGGGGTTACAATGAGCAGTTCTTC
.,TRBV5-1,.,TRBJ2-1,CASSLGYGSYNEQFF,TGCGCCAGCAGCTTGGGTTACGGGTCCTACAATGAGCAGTTCTTC
once,TRBV21-1,.,TRBJ2-1,CASYFIRGNEQFF,TGTGCCAGCTACTTCATCAGGGGCAATGAGCAGTTCTTC
.,TRBV6-5,.,TRBJ1-1,CASSYSLWSNGAFF,TGTGCCAGCAGTTACTCCCTGTGGAGCAACGGCGCTTTCTTT
.,TRBV4-2,TRBD2,TRBJ2-3,CASSLKGLAGGDTQYF,TGTGCCAGCAGCCTCAAAGGGCTAGCGGGAGGAGATACGCAGTATTTT
.,TRBV10-3,.,TRBJ1-3,CAISESGGGPLPSSGNTIYF,TGTGCCATCAGTGAGTCAGGCGGGGGCCCGCTACCTTCCTCTGGAAACACCATATATTTT